This T cell receptor (beta chain) was captured by sequencing in a study of blood T cell repertoires in COVID-19. Study-level background: Specimens from acute and convalescent COVID-19 originated in the United States, Italy and Spain.

In the original workflow: Reference gene primers were amplified, and this amplification served to estimate nucleated cell counts. The table came from immunoSEQ multiplex PCR; TCRdb's copy has only in-frame clones and leaves some out. V and J calls and clone size are copied from that table; D and trimming were computed from the DNA. This table holds about 82,000 clones, around four fifths found once. Deletions cut 0 bases from V and 1 base from J, with 8 bases between. The germline V gene encodes CDR1 SGHDT and CDR2 YYEEEE. This CDR3 spans 15 amino acids. The clonotype comes from an older man with active or convalescent COVID-19. The chain is built from TRBV5-6 and TRBJ2-4; tentative D call: TRBD1 (6 bases). The sample was peripheral blood. The CDR3 sequence: CASSLAGVAKNIQYF. CDR3 nucleotides: TGTGCCAGCAGCTTGGCAGGGGTGGCCAAAAACATTCAGTACTTC.